A selection of T cell receptor beta chains follows, all from one sample in a study of T cells in Graves' hyperthyroidism and ophthalmopathy. One entry per CDR3 protein results from TCRdb running MiXCR on the multiplex PCR reads. The repertoire has fewer than 700,000 distinct CDR3 sequences, around 15% of them found once; the top ten carry 3% to 4.5%. The sample was blood. The receptors derive from a woman aged 25 to 45 with Graves' hyperthyroidism. Each CDR3 is given with its conserved first and last residue. A D gene is named only where the DNA matches it firmly.

TRBV2 . CASSDRATYEQYF
TRBV25-1 . CASTDRGSGNTIYF
TRBV20-1 . CSAQPGAGTEAFF
TRBV12-3/TRBV12-4 TRBD2 CASTWAGGHTGELFF
TRBV28 TRBD1 CASTTRQGTYEQYF
TRBV11-2 . CASRHPPLYNEQFF
TRBV15 . CATSREGGGYTQYF
TRBV2 . CASSDLAGDGYTF
TRBV29-1 TRBD2 CSVVSAGGPGEQYF
TRBV6-8 . CANPGQALGLAEQFF
TRBV3-1 TRBD2 CASSQVGTSGFNEQFF
TRBV18 . CASSPRLDSAQFF
TRBV5-5 . CASSLEQANTEAFF
TRBV6-2/TRBV6-3 . CASSYSRYNQPQHF
TRBV6-1 . CASSEGGTTEAFF
TRBV7-9 . CASTLGISRTQYF